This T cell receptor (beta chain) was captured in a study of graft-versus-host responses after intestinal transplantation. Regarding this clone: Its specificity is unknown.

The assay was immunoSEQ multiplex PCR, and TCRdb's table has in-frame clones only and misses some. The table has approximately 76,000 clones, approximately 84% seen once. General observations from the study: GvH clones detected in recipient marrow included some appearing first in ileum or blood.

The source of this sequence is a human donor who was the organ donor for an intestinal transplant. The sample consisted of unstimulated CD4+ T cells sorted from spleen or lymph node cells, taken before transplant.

The CDR3 spells CASSAWRATGANVLTF. The CDR3 DNA reads TGTGCCAGCAGTGCGTGGAGGGCGACTGGGGCCAACGTCCTGACTTTC. The chain has TRBV6-1 and TRBJ2-6, with D possibly TRBD2 on 6 matching bases. The length of the CDR3 is 16 residues. Per the germline V gene, CDR1 is MNHNS and CDR2 is SASEGT. Trimming pared 4 bases from V and 2 bases from J, leaving 12 bases between.